This T cell receptor (beta chain) comes out of a study of cytomegalovirus exposure and HLA in healthy donors (dated by TCRdb to about 2017). For context, the study as a whole: According to an earlier analysis of 550 to 750 of the donors, 150 million to 200 million T cells yielded 100 million or so unique TCR beta sequences and 276 Gb of sequence data. An early release covering around 630 HLA-typed donors comprised about 300 gigabases of sequencing data and 65 million to 100 million unique TCR sequences. Among the 398 genotyped donors, around 81% belonged to the genetic ancestry cluster associated with self-reported Caucasian donors. The aim of the study was to test whether cataloging public T cell receptors could identify signatures of past pathogen exposure. The study profiled the T cell repertoires of 500 to 800 subjects by immunosequencing and related them to cytomegalovirus serostatus. A separate validation cohort of over 95 different subjects was used in addition to the approximately 640-subject first cohort. High-throughput TCR immunosequencing, statistical association of individual TCRs with disease status, and machine learning were combined to predict cytomegalovirus infection status. To study patterns of TCR occurrence, a later analysis re-analyzed previously published TCR beta repertoires from 700 or so donors and added high-resolution HLA genotyping. The later analysis used no new phenotypic data to find candidate immune exposures, relying instead on TCR beta sequences and their occurrence across donors. An earlier analysis of fewer than 750 of the donors used high-throughput TCR beta sequencing to judge whether each TCR beta V gene segment behaved as functional or pseudogenic. Donor age, sex, ethnicity and CMV serostatus were compiled together with the repertoire data. In a later genetic analysis, genome-wide SNP genotypes for about three fifths of the roughly 670 donors were used, and that subset was treated as a discovery cohort. Every discovery cohort repertoire had been produced on one sequencing platform. Both class I and class II loci were covered by HLA typing, at four-digit resolution. Typing coverage varied by locus: about 620-640 donors for A, B, C, DRB1 and DQB1; approximately 500 for DQA1; about 570 for DPA1; approximately 470 for DPB1. A few DR-DQ haplotypes were handled as single units for association and clustering because linkage in the cohort was strong. Across some 400 genotyped donors of the cohort, an average of 235,054 unique TCR beta nucleotide sequences per donor were sequenced, and approximately 17% of those sequences were non-productive. General conclusions and limits of the study: At a false discovery rate of 0.05, a later analysis linked about 17,000 TCR beta sequences to specific HLA alleles. In an earlier analysis of approximately 590 of the donors, most TCR beta V segments appeared in productive rearrangements about 87% or about 30% of the time, broadly matching IMGT annotations. Correlated functional status among segregating V segments might be attributable to linkage disequilibrium, but an unknown experimental factor could not be ruled out. Because the 87-base-pair reads could not distinguish some IMGT-functional V segments, including TRBV6-2 and TRBV6-3, those segments were excluded. A further reported finding was that TCR beta sequences accurately predicted the HLA-A and HLA-B alleles for most subjects in the first cohort. A group of highly shared sequence variants was considered likely to be a technical artifact of the sequencing pipeline. The earlier analysis of a few hundred of the donors excluded 15 to 20 rarely observed V segments, including chromosome 9 orphons, because counts were too low. In a later analysis, several top co-occurrence clusters were reported to appear linked to parvovirus B19, influenza, CMV and Epstein-Barr virus. An association between a missense DCLRE1C variant and V-gene and J-gene trimming of TCR beta chains was found in a later genetic analysis and replicated in an independent cohort. HLA typing was unavailable for some donors at each locus, so association tests used only the typed subset. The study gave a list of around 170 TCR beta chains associated with cytomegalovirus. When HLA alleles, especially DR and DQ, strongly co-occurred, TCR associations were difficult to assign to individual alleles. The authors suggested that the approach could potentially be extended to other disease states and immunological phenotypes. Across donors, most TCR sequences were observed very rarely, whereas some public TCRs were present in many individuals. A few of the identified cytomegalovirus-associated TCR beta chains were confirmed in vitro to be specific for cytomegalovirus antigens. Roughly uniform sequencing depth across donors was assumed in presence/absence analyses, although this assumption may not hold. Immune exposure information for the cohort was limited to CMV serostatus. A later analysis found that TCR association rates varied across HLA loci, with DRB1 alleles showing the most associated TCRs and HLA-C alleles the fewest. In this cohort, only TCR beta chains were sequenced, and detectable features were limited by the absence of alpha or paired-chain data. In a later analysis, HLA-associated TCR beta chains showed more clonal expansion and lower generation probabilities than non-associated chains that were equally common. Cytomegalovirus status was reported to be diagnosed by the classifier with high specificity and sensitivity in both the original and validation cohorts. A later analysis found that most CMV-associated TCR beta chains appeared HLA-restricted, with HLA associations seemingly driven largely by CMV exposure. In a later genetic analysis, fewer N-insertions in productive TCRs were reported among donors in an Asian-associated ancestry cluster than the roughly 640-donor mean.

The library was built by means of the immunoSEQ multiplex PCR assay. A mixture of 60 forward primers for TCR Vbeta segments and 13 reverse primers for TCR Jbeta segments was used in the multiplex PCR. The CDR3 region of rearranged TCR beta genes was amplified from genomic DNA by a multiplex PCR assay. The amplified TCR beta libraries were sequenced on the Illumina HiSeq System as 87-base-pair reads. The source study handled its data this way. A later analysis tallied tens of millions of unique TCR beta chains across the 666 repertoires, and around 9.9 million of those chains were shared by two or more donors. Raw reads were error-corrected and collapsed into unique sequences with a nearest-neighbor algorithm that merged closely related sequences to remove PCR and sequencing errors. Alignment of CDR3 sequences to IMGT reference sequences was used to assign V, D and J gene segments. For a sequence to be retained, at least a six-nucleotide match to both a V gene segment and a J gene segment was required. A rearrangement counted as productive if the CDR3 had no stop codons and remained in frame with V and J, and every other rearrangement counted as non-productive. Following IMGT convention, CDR3 was defined as the stretch from the second conserved V-encoded cysteine up to the conserved J-encoded phenylalanine. In an earlier analysis of around 540 of the donors, sequences lacking an unambiguous match to a single V gene segment were excluded. In an earlier analysis of around 600 of the donors, V segments were called functional above 56.7% productive rearrangements and were called segregating when the between-donor standard deviation exceeded 5%. To diagnose cytomegalovirus status from the catalog of TCR beta chain sequences, a statistical classification framework was built. In a later analysis, TCR nucleotide sequences were compared against IMGT/GENE-DB human TR gene sequences so that V and J genes could be assigned. A later analysis assigned CDR3 sequences and most-parsimonious VDJ recombination scenarios with the TCRdist pipeline. In a later analysis, every TCR beta chain was defined by the combination of its CDR3 amino acid sequence and its V-gene family, and reads without a unique V-gene family were dropped. As a way to deal with suspected cross-contamination and a sequencing artifact, a later analysis dropped hundreds of nucleotide sequences that were highly shared and had low generation probability. In a later analysis, a clonal expansion index was calculated for each public chain from normalized within-repertoire ranks of inferred template counts. In a later analysis, generation probabilities were computed with a VDJ recombination model fitted to out-of-frame rearrangements, and the resulting probabilities were checked against IGoR. In a later analysis, hypergeometric tests were used to score TCR-TCR, TCR-HLA and TCR-CMV co-occurrence, with a repertoire-size bias correction applied to TCR pairs. In a later analysis, false discovery rates were estimated by permuting HLA or CMV assignments 20 times. In a later analysis, co-occurring TCRs were grouped with DBSCAN, and TCRdist sequence similarity was added when clustering was performed within HLA-allele-positive subsets. Repertoires with fewer than 30,000 or more than 120,000 public chains, plus five repertoires with anomalous nucleotide sharing, were excluded from co-occurrence clustering. TCRdb re-hosts the immuneACCESS table, in-frame sequences only. Its copies lack some clones; in the studies checked, an unresolved V gene accounts for under half of them, and the cause for the rest is not known. The D gene and trimming were derived from the DNA, and the V and J assignments and clone size from that table. In this sample the table shows over 150,000 clones, around three quarters of which occur a single time. The ten largest clones capture 1.5% to 2% of the sample.

Germline trimming: 4 bases from V, 4 bases from J; junction bases outside gene matches: 3. Via the germline V gene, CDR1 is ENHRY and CDR2 SYGVKD. Counted from cysteine to phenylalanine, this CDR3 has 14 amino acids. The read is trimmed to its CDR3 DNA, 42 bases read in frame from base 1. The cohort comprised around 690 healthy bone marrow donors. At the time of sampling, every cohort member was nominally healthy, though immune exposures that went unrecorded were likely present. The donor was CMV seronegative and belonged to the group of 380 or so seronegative cohort members. A peripheral blood sample was provided by each donor, and peripheral blood mononuclear cells were used for TCR beta sequencing. Genomic DNA was extracted from the blood cell samples with the Qiagen DNeasy Blood Extraction Kit. There are a few counts of this clone. Its antigen is not yet known. Base qualities are not at hand, and no much larger clone is one base apart.

The rearranged chain carries TRBV10-3 and TRBJ1-5; a stretch of 8 junction bases matches TRBD1. The clonotype comes from a young woman in good health and CMV-seronegative. Sequenced input: PBMCs. At the DNA level, the sequence is TGTGCCATCAGTGTGGACAGGGTGAATCAGCCCCAGCATTTT. Translation gives CAISVDRVNQPQHF.